This T cell receptor (beta chain) originates from a study of T cell clonotyping in hematopoietic cell transplantation. Overall study results and limits: At the given depth, recipient repertoires were over 97% de novo clonotypes. Graft donor and pretransplant recipient Inverse Simpson Index values predicted broader posttransplant TCR diversity.

From germline, CDR1 is SGHAT and CDR2 FQNNGV. The CDR3 has 14 residues. V was cut by 5 bases and J by 4 bases, with 14 bases left in between. TCRdb's table, derived via immunoSEQ multiplex PCR, lists solely in-frame clones and lacks some. In the table there are 5,000 to 6,000 clones, around 77% of which are singletons. This clone was detected only a few times. What it recognizes is unknown. The V gene is TRBV11-2, the J gene TRBJ2-5; no firm D call. The TCR sequence derives from a female patient in her fifties who had an allogeneic stem cell transplant, so the T cells may come from the graft donor. Some clones in this sample may be carry-over from other donors' samples. The material sequenced was PBMCs, taken 100 days after allogeneic stem cell transplant. CDR3 DNA: TGTGCCAGCAGCCCCTTTACGAGATCAGAGACCCAGTACTTC. This translates into CASSPFTRSETQYF.